This T cell receptor (beta chain) was sequenced in a study of blood T cell repertoires in COVID-19. CDR3 size: 15 residues. V lost 2 bases and J lost 3, with 15 bases in between. Per the germline V gene, CDR1 is SGDLS and CDR2 is YYNGEE. Measured with immunoSEQ multiplex PCR; TCRdb has only the in-frame clones, and not every one. The sample lists 470,000 or so clones; roughly 89% were seen once. This receptor was identified in a woman under 40 with acute or convalescent COVID-19. The chain links TRBV9 to TRBJ2-7, with a weak D call TRBD1 (5 bases). The sequenced sample was peripheral blood. This CDR3 is CASSVTAGYDYEQYF. The DNA of the CDR3 is TGTGCCAGCAGCGTCACGGCAGGGTATGACTACGAGCAGTACTTC.